Shown below are 10 T cell receptor beta chains from a single sample sequenced in a study of T cells in women clearing cervical HPV infection. Only in-frame clones appear in the TCRdb table, and some are missing; sequencing was by immunoSEQ multiplex PCR. This table lists 25,000 to 35,000 clones. Sequenced input: blood buffy coat. The receptors come from a woman aged 18 to 75 with a cervical HPV16 infection that either progressed to CIN3+ or cleared (not recorded which).

A remark on this clone: The missing CDR3 end, 3 residues past where the read stops, is filled in from the germline J gene. This chain joins TRBV6-1 and TRBJ2-3, with TRBD1 identical over 10 bases. This CDR3 has 17 amino acids. From germline, CDR1 is MNHNS and CDR2 SASEGT. V was pared by 1 base and J by 5 bases, with 9 bases of the junction left unmatched. CDR3 bases read: TGTGCCAGCAGTGAAGGAGGGGGACAGGGGCGCGGAGATACG. This encodes CASSEGGGQGRGDT. The full CDR3 is CASSEGGGQGRGDTQYF.

As regards this clone: The read terminates 3 residues ahead of where the CDR3 ends, so the germline J gene completes it. The rearrangement links TRBV14 to TRBJ2-5, with TRBD2 matching 7 bases. This CDR3 contains 13 residues. The junction had 6 bases not matched to a gene; V was cut back by 6 bases and J by 5 bases. The germline V gene encodes CDR1 SGHDN and CDR2 FVKESK. The chain's CDR3 is CASRGGAGETQYF. The part of the CDR3 DNA that was read is TGTGCCAGCAGGGGAGGGGCCGGGGAGACC.

On this clone itself: From the germline J gene comes the end of the CDR3, since the read stops 3 residues before it. The chain recombines TRBV19 with TRBJ2-7; 8 positions match TRBD2. The CDR3 spans 13 residues. V was clipped by 4 bases and J by 3 bases; unmatched bases: 2. Germline-derived CDR1 and CDR2 are LNHDA and SQIVND (reference sequence). The CDR3 is CASSRAGDYEQYF. CDR3 bases read: TGTGCCAGTAGTAGAGCGGGAGACTACGAG.

A remark on this clone: The read terminates 3 residues before the CDR3 end, so the remaining end is supplied by the germline J gene. V gene TRBV5-1 combines with J gene TRBJ1-2, with D possibly being TRBD1 (5 bases). CDR1 and CDR2 from the germline V gene are SGHRS and YFSETQ. The CDR3 consists of 14 residues. V was shortened by 0 bases and J by 6 bases, with 12 bases between the two germline ends. CDR3 amino acids: CASSLAQVGDGYTF. The covered CDR3 bases are TGCGCCAGCAGCTTGGCACAGGTTGGGGATGGC.

In the case of this clone: From the germline J gene comes the end of the CDR3, since the read stops 3 residues before it. The chain joins TRBV12-3 or TRBV12-4 to TRBJ2-1; tentative D call: TRBD2 (5 bases). Deletions cut 8 bases from V and 0 bases from J, with 14 bases between. CDR3 size: 15 residues. Incomplete CDR3 DNA: TGTGCCAGCTGCACGAGCGGACTCTCCTACAATGAG. Its translation: CASCTSGLSYNE. The full CDR3 protein is CASCTSGLSYNEQFF.

Comment on this clone: The read finishes 3 residues shy of the CDR3 end, and the germline J gene is used to complete it. The rearrangement joins TRBV5-4 to TRBJ2-7; tentative D call: TRBD2 (6 bases). V dropped 3 bases and J dropped 3 bases, with 16 bases sitting between them. The CDR3 is made up of 15 amino acids. Germline loops: CDR1 SGHNT, CDR2 YYREEE (reference sequence). Incomplete CDR3 DNA: TGTGCCAGCAGCTCCGGTGGGACTTCCAACTACGAG. It specifies CASSSGGTSNYE. The whole CDR3 sequence is CASSSGGTSNYEQYF.

A word on this clone: With the read ending 3 residues before the CDR3 end, the germline J gene is used to fill in that end. The chain recombines TRBV5-1 with TRBJ2-2; TRBD1 matches 9 bases. The V segment lost 6 bases and the J segment 4 bases; nucleotides outside the gene matches: 4. This CDR3 has 14 amino acids. Germline CDR1 reads SGHRS; CDR2 reads YFSETQ. CDR3 DNA, as far as it was read: TGCGCCAGCAAACAGGGGGCTTCCACCGGGGAG. Its protein product is CASKQGASTGE. From start to end, the CDR3 is CASKQGASTGELFF.

In regard to this clone: Sequencing ends 3 residues short of the CDR3 end; the germline J gene provides the rest. The genes are TRBV20-1 and TRBJ1-2; D is uncertain. Trimming cost V 6 bases and J 1 base, with 9 bases left between them. The CDR3 is made up of 12 amino acids. CDR1 is DFQATT and CDR2 is SNEGSKA in the germline V gene (reference sequence). The CDR3 DNA, read in part, is TGCAGTGCGAGCGAGCTTAACTATGGC. Its protein product is CSASELNYG. From start to end, the CDR3 is CSASELNYGYTF.

Worth noting for this clone: The read terminates 3 residues before the CDR3 end, so the remaining end is supplied by the germline J gene. The V call is TRBV6-2 or TRBV6-3, the J call TRBJ2-3; 7 positions match TRBD1. The CDR3 totals 13 residues. The J segment lost 5 bases and the V segment lost 6 bases, leaving 5 bases of the junction unmatched. The V gene's germline CDR1 is MNHEY and CDR2 SVGEGT. Incomplete CDR3 DNA: TGTGCCAGCAGGTCACAGGGGATAGATACG. Protein sequence: CASRSQGIDT. The entire CDR3 sequence reads CASRSQGIDTQYF.

In regard to this clone: The read is 3 residues too short to cover the CDR3 end, so that end is filled in from the germline J gene. The chain carries TRBV12-5 and TRBJ2-7; 10 bases map to TRBD1. The CDR3 is 16 residues long. The V segment lost 0 bases and the J segment 6 bases; nucleotides outside the gene matches: 8. Germline lookup yields CDR1 LGHNT and CDR2 FRNRAP. This CDR3 reads CASGLVLGTGVREQYF. CDR3 DNA, as far as it was read: TGTGCTAGTGGTTTGGTACTAGGGACAGGGGTACGCGAG. Full variable domain (missing parts from reference TRBV12-5 and TRBJ2-7): DARVTQTPRHKVTEMGQEVTMRCQPILGHNTVFWYRQTMMQGLELLAYFRNRAPLDDSGMPKDRFSAEMPDATLATLKIQPSEPRDSAVYFCASGLVLGTGVREQYFGPGTRLTVT.